The 25 T cell receptor beta chains given below trace back to one sample, sequenced in a study of vaccination and CD4 T cells after COVID-19. The assay that was used to sequence DNA from cultured CD4+ T cells was the Oncomine TCR Beta short-read assay. TCRdb reprocessed the PCR reads via MiXCR and lists one record per CDR3 protein. The sample contains 15,000 to 19,000 distinct CDR3 sequences, approximately 58% of which appear only once. Treatment indicated: approximately nine-day PBMC culture with coronavirus spike peptide pools or control peptides (ViraFEST assay). No antigen has been identified for these receptors. Sequenced: CD4+ T cells from blood, cultured in vitro. These receptors were obtained from a human donor who had recovered from COVID-19.

The CDR3 bases are TGTGCCAGTAGTCCCCGAGGAGACGGTTACAATGAGCAGTTCTTC. Amino acid sequence: CASSPRGDGYNEQFF. This chain joins TRBV19 and TRBJ2-1; D not certain. The V gene's germline CDR1 is LNHDA and CDR2 SQIVND (reference sequence). The CDR3 consists of 15 residues. V was clipped by 5 bases and J by 4 bases, with 15 bases between them. The complete variable domain, with remaining parts taken from reference TRBV19 and TRBJ2-1, reads DGGITQSPKYLFRKEGQNVTLSCEQNLNHDAMYWYRQDPGQGLRLIYYSQIVNDFQKGDIAEGYSVSREKKESFPLTVTSAQKNPTAFYLCASSPRGDGYNEQFFGPGTRLTVL.

About this clonotype itself: One end of the junction fails to match germline, which may point to a read error. This chain joins TRBV10-3 and TRBJ1-1; D gene ambiguous. CDR3 length: 14 amino acids. Germline CDR1 reads ENHRY; CDR2 reads SYGVKD. Here the CDR3 reads CASSYSVVNTEAFF. The CDR3 DNA is TGTGCCAGCAGTTACTCGGTGGTGAACACTGAAGCTTTCTTT.

The chain employs TRBV3-1 and TRBJ1-2; D call uncertain. CDR3 length equals 13 residues. The germline CDR1 and CDR2 sequences are LGHDT and YNNKEL (reference sequence). The V and J ends lost 5 bases and 4 bases respectively, with 11 bases between them. The CDR3 loop is CASSTEAVYGYTF. The DNA for the CDR3 is TGTGCCAGCAGCACAGAGGCAGTCTATGGCTACACCTTC. Looking up the rest from reference TRBV3-1 and TRBJ1-2 gives the full variable domain: DTAVSQTPKYLVTQMGNDKSIKCEQNLGHDTMYWYKQDSKKFLKIMFSYNNKELIINETVPNRFSPKSPDKAHLNLHINSLELGDSAVYFCASSTEAVYGYTFGSGTRLTVV.

The chain combines TRBV5-4 with TRBJ1-1; no firm D call. The CDR3 contains 14 residues. V lost 0 bases and J lost 3, with 9 bases in between. Germline loops: CDR1 SGHNT, CDR2 YYREEE (reference sequence). The CDR3 here is CASSLEGAYTEAFF. In nucleotides, the CDR3 is TGTGCCAGCAGCTTGGAGGGTGCGTACACTGAAGCTTTCTTT.

The rearrangement links TRBV28 to TRBJ1-5; D remains ambiguous. V was cut by 8 bases and J by 0 bases, with 5 bases left in between. Germline lookup yields CDR1 MDHEN and CDR2 SYDVKM. CDR3 length equals 12 residues. Written as DNA, the CDR3 is TGTGCCAGCGATTATAGCAATCAGCCCCAGCATTTT. This translates into CASDYSNQPQHF.

The genes are TRBV6-2 or TRBV6-3 and TRBJ1-2; D is unresolved. Germline lookup yields CDR1 MNHEY and CDR2 SVGEGT. V lost 3 bases, J lost 1 base, and 0 bases lay in between. CDR3 length: 11 amino acids. CDR3 residues: CASSYNYGYTF. The CDR3 region has the DNA TGTGCCAGCAGTTATAACTATGGCTACACCTTC.

This chain joins TRBV3-1 and TRBJ2-7; 8 bases agree with TRBD1. CDR1 is LGHDT, CDR2 YNNKEL, per germline (reference sequence). Trimming cost V 2 bases and J 3 bases; bases outside gene matches: 6. The CDR3 totals 15 residues. CDR3 in amino acids: CASSQYQGAGYEQYF. The CDR3 nucleotides read TGTGCCAGCAGCCAATATCAGGGGGCGGGCTACGAGCAGTACTTC.

The chain is built from TRBV11-2 and TRBJ2-7, with D tentatively TRBD2 (5 bases). Germline V gene sequence: CDR1 SGHAT, CDR2 FQNNGV. The CDR3 covers 14 residues. Deletions cut 5 bases from V and 3 bases from J, with 14 bases between. CDR3 in amino acids: CASSIAGIFYEQYF. The CDR3 DNA sequence: TGTGCCAGCAGCATAGCCGGGATCTTCTACGAGCAGTACTTC.

The chain links TRBV20-1 to TRBJ1-4; D gene unclear. V lost 1 base and J 7 bases, leaving 13 bases between the germline ends. Germline-derived CDR1 and CDR2 are DFQATT and SNEGSKA (reference sequence). The CDR3 length is 14 residues. CDR3 loop: CSARGPYLGEKLFF. Here the CDR3 DNA reads TGCAGTGCTAGAGGTCCCTATCTGGGTGAAAAACTGTTTTTT.

The chain joins TRBV20-1 to TRBJ1-5, with TRBD1 identical over 10 bases. Per germline, CDR1 DFQATT and CDR2 SNEGSKA (reference sequence). The trim removed 0 bases at V and 6 bases at J, leaving 5 bases unmatched. CDR3 length: 15 amino acids. The CDR3 reads CSARDWTGGSQPQHF. For the CDR3, the DNA is TGCAGTGCTAGAGATTGGACAGGGGGAAGTCAGCCCCAGCATTTT.

This rearrangement joins TRBV24-1 to TRBJ2-5; the D is unclear. The CDR3 consists of 14 residues. CDR1 is KGHDR, CDR2 SFDVKD, per germline. The V end lost 3 bases, the J end lost 4 bases, and 11 bases lay between the germline ends. CDR3 nucleotide sequence: TGTGCCACCAGTGATGGTAGCAATGGAGAGACCCAGTACTTC. Translated, it gives CATSDGSNGETQYF.

The table lists this clonotype with a few counts. The chain links TRBV20-1 to TRBJ1-6; TRBD1 aligns across 7 bases. V shed 6 bases, J shed 6 bases, and the junction held 8 bases outside the gene matches. CDR1 and CDR2 (germline): DFQATT, SNEGSKA (reference sequence). The CDR3 spans 14 residues. The CDR3 region has the DNA TGCAGTGCAGTGAGGGGGCATGGTAATTCACCCCTCCACTTT. It is translated as CSAVRGHGNSPLHF.

The rearrangement uses TRBV15 and TRBJ2-3, with 8 nucleotides matching TRBD2. The CDR3 spans 15 residues. The V segment lost 0 bases and the J segment 8 bases; nucleotides outside the gene matches: 7. Looked up from germline, CDR1 is LNHNV and CDR2 is YYDKDF (reference sequence). Here the CDR3 reads CATSRDLVSGITQYF. DNA of the CDR3: TGTGCCACCAGCAGAGATCTCGTTAGCGGGATTACGCAGTATTTT.

This chain joins TRBV11-2 and TRBJ1-5, with a possible D match to TRBD1 (5 bases). CDR1 and CDR2 from the germline V gene are SGHAT and FQNNGV. Trimming took off 10 bases at V and 3 bases at J, with 13 bases between the two ends. The CDR3 spans 13 residues. CDR3 in amino acids: CATATGTNQPQHF. CDR3 sequence (DNA): TGTGCCACCGCAACAGGTACCAATCAGCCCCAGCATTTT.

The gene calls are TRBV7-2 and TRBJ1-1; a possible D gene is TRBD1 (5 bases). Germline CDR1 SGHTA, CDR2 FQGNSA. This CDR3 is built from 14 residues. Trimming took off 0 bases at V and 11 bases at J, with 16 bases between the two ends. The CDR3 sequence: CASSLARDLGLAFF. The CDR3 DNA follows: TGTGCCAGCAGCTTAGCCCGGGACCTCGGGTTGGCTTTCTTT.

This chain links TRBV5-1 with TRBJ1-5, with D unclear. CDR3 size: 15 residues. V was shortened by 5 bases and J by 4 bases, with 16 bases between the two germline ends. Germline lookup yields CDR1 SGHRS and CDR2 YFSETQ. The CDR3 spells CASSVEGLSNQPQHF. The CDR3 DNA follows: TGCGCCAGCAGTGTCGAGGGTTTGTCAAATCAGCCCCAGCATTTT.

This chain joins TRBV6-1 and TRBJ1-5, with D hard to call. In germline, CDR1 is MNHNS, CDR2 SASEGT. V gave up 5 bases and J gave up 3 bases, with 11 bases separating them. The CDR3 has 14 residues. CDR3 in amino acids: CASSTDGPNQPQHF. CDR3 DNA sequence: TGTGCCAGCAGTACGGACGGCCCCAATCAGCCCCAGCATTTT.

The gene calls are TRBV20-1 and TRBJ2-3, with D tentatively TRBD2 (5 bases). This CDR3 contains 15 residues. The V end lost 4 bases, the J end lost 5 bases, and 19 bases lay between the germline ends. The germline gives CDR1 DFQATT, CDR2 SNEGSKA (reference sequence). CDR3 loop: CSAIPSDWLLDTQYF. The CDR3 DNA reads TGCAGTGCTATACCCTCGGACTGGCTGCTAGATACGCAGTATTTT.

The rearrangement uses TRBV5-4 and TRBJ2-2; possibly TRBD2 for D (5 bases). The V gene's germline CDR1 is SGHNT and CDR2 YYREEE (reference sequence). V was pared by 10 bases and J by 3 bases, with 22 bases between. The CDR3 has 16 amino acids. The CDR3 nucleotides read TGTGCCGCTCACCGTCGGACGGGAACTTACACCGGGGAGCTGTTTTTT. This gives the protein CAAHRRTGTYTGELFF. Full variable domain (remainder filled in from reference TRBV5-4 and TRBJ2-2): ETGVTQSPTHLIKTRGQQVTLRCSSQSGHNTVSWYQQALGQGPQFIFQYYREEENGRGNFPPRFSGLQFPNYSSELNVNALELDDSALYLCAAHRRTGTYTGELFFGEGSRLTVL.

The chain joins TRBV6-1 to TRBJ1-2, with D possibly matching TRBD1 (5 bases). V was shortened by 6 bases and J by 2 bases, with 10 bases between the two germline ends. The CDR3 contains 13 residues. CDR1 and CDR2 (germline): MNHNS, SASEGT. The CDR3 sequence is CASSFAGNYGYTF. CDR3 bases: TGTGCCAGCAGCTTCGCAGGGAACTATGGCTACACCTTC.

This clonotype was seen a handful of times. The chain joins TRBV7-2 to TRBJ2-3, with D perhaps TRBD1 (5 bases). The CDR3 runs to 15 residues. From germline, CDR1 is SGHTA and CDR2 FQGNSA. Trimming removed 3 bases from V and 1 base from J, with 11 bases in between. The CDR3 loop is CASSFNRQGTDTQYF. In DNA, the CDR3 is TGTGCCAGCAGCTTTAACAGGCAAGGCACAGATACGCAGTATTTT. The full variable domain, in which reference TRBV7-2 and TRBJ2-3 provide the parts outside the CDR3, is GAGVSQSPSNKVTEKGKDVELRCDPISGHTALYWYRQSLGQGLEFLIYFQGNSAPDKSGLPSDRFSAERTGGSVSTLTIQRTQQEDSAVYLCASSFNRQGTDTQYFGPGTRLTVL.

This chain links TRBV6-1 with TRBJ2-6; no definite D call. Deletions cut 6 bases from V and 2 bases from J, with 20 bases between. Germline-derived CDR1 and CDR2 are MNHNS and SASEGT. There are 18 residues in the CDR3. The DNA of the CDR3 is TGTGCCAGCAGGTTGGGGTCACCCTTAAGGGCTGGGGCCAACGTCCTGACTTTC. Translated, it gives CASRLGSPLRAGANVLTF.

The chain couples TRBV28 to TRBJ1-1; D is unresolved. The V end was cut by 4 bases, the J end by 11 bases, with 14 bases between. Germline loops: CDR1 MDHEN, CDR2 SYDVKM. This CDR3 spans 12 amino acids. The CDR3 loop reads CASSYSQARAFF. The CDR3 nucleotides read TGTGCCAGCAGTTACAGTCAGGCTCGGGCTTTCTTT. Combining the CDR3 with reference TRBV28 and TRBJ1-1 gives the whole variable domain DVKVTQSSRYLVKRTGEKVFLECVQDMDHENMFWYRQDPGLGLRLIYFSYDVKMKEKGDIPEGYSVSREKKERFSLILESASTNQTSMYLCASSYSQARAFFGQGTRLTVV.

V usage is TRBV11-2 and J usage is TRBJ1-2; D possibly corresponds to TRBD1 (5 bases). V gave up 1 base and J gave up 0 bases, with 9 bases separating them. The CDR3 consists of 15 residues. The germline gives CDR1 SGHAT, CDR2 FQNNGV. The CDR3 DNA is TGTGCCAGCAGCTTAGTAAAGGGGACTAACTATGGCTACACCTTC. Translated: CASSLVKGTNYGYTF.

V is TRBV7-9 and J is TRBJ1-2, with TRBD1 matching 7 bases. V shed 3 bases and J 2 bases; nucleotides not matched to a gene: 6. Germline V lookup: CDR1 SEHNR, CDR2 FQNEAQ (reference sequence). This CDR3 has 15 residues. CDR3 amino acids: CASSFVRQGNYGYTF. The CDR3 coding sequence is TGTGCCAGCAGCTTTGTTAGACAGGGAAACTATGGCTACACCTTC. The full variable domain, rest sourced from reference TRBV7-9 and TRBJ1-2, is DTGVSQNPRHKITKRGQNVTFRCDPISEHNRLYWYRQTLGQGPEFLTYFQNEAQLEKSRLLSDRFSAERPKGSFSTLEIQRTEQGDSAMYLCASSFVRQGNYGYTFGSGTRLTVV.